Following are 10 T cell receptor beta chains from one sample sequenced in a study of T cells in Graves' hyperthyroidism and ophthalmopathy. RNA transcripts provided the source from which TCR beta CDR3 regions were amplified. Primed by the HTBI set, a first-round RT-PCR was run on the TCR CDR3. Using its own MiXCR run on the multiplex PCR reads, TCRdb lists one record per CDR3 protein. This repertoire shows under 400,000 distinct CDR3 sequences, roughly 20% found once; its top ten account for about 16%. Input material: blood. The receptors derive from a woman aged 35 to 49 with Graves' ophthalmopathy.

On this clonotype itself: This could be a read error, since a much larger clone is one nucleotide away. The genes are TRBV2 and TRBJ1-2; TRBD1 might be the D (5 bases). This CDR3 spans 15 amino acids. Germline V gene data show CDR1 as SNHLY and CDR2 as FYNNEI. Trimming pared 5 bases from V and 5 bases from J, leaving 18 bases between. CDR3 coding DNA: TGTGCCAGCAGTCCGTTAGCGTTCAAGGGGTATGGCTACACCTTC. Its translation: CASSPLAFKGYGYTF. The entire variable domain, with the rest obtained from reference TRBV2 and TRBJ1-2, is as follows: EPEVTQTPSHQVTQMGQEVILRCVPISNHLYFYWYRQILGQKVEFLVSFYNNEISEKSEIFDDQFSVERPDGSNFTLKIRSTKLEDSAMYFCASSPLAFKGYGYTFGSGTRLTVV.

Many counts were recorded for this clonotype. The chain has TRBV19 and TRBJ1-1; no definite D call. Trimming left V 3 bases short and J 4 bases short, with 3 bases between. CDR3 length: 11 amino acids. CDR1 and CDR2 (germline): LNHDA, SQIVND (reference sequence). The CDR3 sequence: CASSMGTEAFF. The CDR3 DNA reads as TGTGCCAGTAGTATGGGCACTGAAGCTTTCTTT. Variable domain in full (rest from reference TRBV19 and TRBJ1-1): DGGITQSPKYLFRKEGQNVTLSCEQNLNHDAMYWYRQDPGQGLRLIYYSQIVNDFQKGDIAEGYSVSREKKESFPLTVTSAQKNPTAFYLCASSMGTEAFFGQGTRLTVV.

This rearrangement joins TRBV28 to TRBJ1-1; no clear D gene. The CDR3 consists of 12 residues. The V gene lost 1 base and the J gene lost 9 bases, with 9 bases spanning the gap. CDR1 is MDHEN and CDR2 is SYDVKM in the germline V gene. In DNA form, the CDR3 reads TGTGCCAGCAGTTTATTAGGGATTAAAGCTTTCTTT. Encoded protein: CASSLLGIKAFF.

On this clonotype itself: A much larger clone differs from this one at a single base, so this may be a read error. The V gene is TRBV7-2, the J gene TRBJ2-5; unclear D gene. The CDR3 runs 14 residues. Germline V gene lookup returns CDR1 SGHTA and CDR2 FQGNSA. This CDR3 reads CAGSPDVGGETQYF. Written as DNA, the CDR3 is TGTGCCGGCAGCCCGGACGTAGGCGGAGAGACCCAGTACTTC.

The sample holds many counts of this clonotype. The chain joins TRBV5-6 to TRBJ2-2; 7 nucleotides agree with TRBD2. With 2 bases clipped from V and 0 bases from J, the junction kept 7 bases outside the gene matches. This CDR3 spans 17 amino acids. Looked up from germline, CDR1 is SGHDT and CDR2 is YYEEEE. CDR3 region: CASSFMDGRPNTGELFF. The CDR3 DNA reads TGTGCCAGCAGCTTTATGGACGGGAGGCCGAACACCGGGGAGCTGTTTTTT.

Ten or more counts support this clonotype. The genes are TRBV7-3 and TRBJ2-7, with 8 nucleotides matching TRBD2. The CDR3 is 15 residues long. Trimming removed 5 bases from V and 4 bases from J; junction bases left unmatched: 10. CDR1 is SGHTA, CDR2 FQGTGA, per germline. The CDR3 protein is CASSLGTRPPYEQYF. The CDR3 nucleotides read TGTGCCAGCAGCCTAGGGACTAGACCTCCGTACGAGCAGTACTTC.

This clonotype showed up just a few times. This chain joins TRBV11-2 and TRBJ1-2; D is uncertain. The V and J ends lost 0 bases and 1 base respectively, with 9 bases between them. Germline assignment: CDR1 SGHAT and CDR2 FQNNGV. This CDR3 is built from 15 residues. The DNA of the CDR3 is TGTGCCAGCAGCTTAGATGGCACCATTAACTATGGCTACACCTTC. Translation gives CASSLDGTINYGYTF.

This clonotype was seen many times. The chain joins TRBV19 to TRBJ2-7, with TRBD2 as a possible D gene (6 bases). Trimming pared 9 bases from V and 1 base from J, leaving 13 bases between. This CDR3 has 13 amino acids. Germline-derived CDR1 and CDR2 are LNHDA and SQIVND (reference sequence). CDR3 bases: TGTGCCAGCGCCAAGGAGGGGTCCTACGAGCAGTACTTC. Its translation is CASAKEGSYEQYF. The full variable domain, rest sourced from reference TRBV19 and TRBJ2-7, is DGGITQSPKYLFRKEGQNVTLSCEQNLNHDAMYWYRQDPGQGLRLIYYSQIVNDFQKGDIAEGYSVSREKKESFPLTVTSAQKNPTAFYLCASAKEGSYEQYFGPGTRLTVT.

This clonotype was found many times. The chain combines TRBV7-9 with TRBJ2-2; D might be TRBD1 (5 bases). Trimming took 8 bases from V and 1 from J, leaving 14 bases between them. Per the germline V gene, CDR1 is SEHNR and CDR2 is FQNEAQ (reference sequence). The length of the CDR3 is 15 residues. The CDR3 spells CASEMGQENTGELFF. CDR3 in DNA: TGTGCCAGCGAGATGGGGCAGGAGAACACCGGGGAGCTGTTTTTT.

The V and J genes are TRBV16 and TRBJ2-7, with D possibly being TRBD1 (5 bases). The tail of the sequence fits TRBJ2-1 better, so the J call may be wrong. This CDR3 is built from 14 residues. Per the germline V gene, CDR1 is KGHSY and CDR2 is FQNENV. CDR3 region: CASSQEGATYEQFF. The DNA of the CDR3 is TGTGCCAGCAGCCAAGAAGGGGCAACCTACGAGCAGTTCTTC.